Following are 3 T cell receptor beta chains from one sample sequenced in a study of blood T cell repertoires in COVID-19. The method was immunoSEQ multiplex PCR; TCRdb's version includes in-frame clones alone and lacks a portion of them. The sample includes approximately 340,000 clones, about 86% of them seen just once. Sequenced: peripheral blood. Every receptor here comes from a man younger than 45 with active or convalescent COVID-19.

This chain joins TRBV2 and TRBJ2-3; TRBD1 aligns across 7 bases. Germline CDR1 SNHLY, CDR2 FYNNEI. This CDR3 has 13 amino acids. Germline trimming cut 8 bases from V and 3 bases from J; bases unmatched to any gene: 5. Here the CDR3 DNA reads TGTGCCAGCTCTTTACAGGGGACAGATACGCAGTATTTT. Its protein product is CASSLQGTDTQYF.

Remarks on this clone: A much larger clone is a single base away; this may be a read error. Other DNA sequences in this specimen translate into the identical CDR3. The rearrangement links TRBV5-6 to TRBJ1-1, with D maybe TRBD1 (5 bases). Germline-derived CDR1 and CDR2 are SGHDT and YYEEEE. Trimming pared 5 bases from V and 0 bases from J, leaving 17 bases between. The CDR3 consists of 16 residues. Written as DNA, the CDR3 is TGTGCCAGCAGTGAGTTCCTGACAGAAATGAACACTGAAGCTTTCTTT. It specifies CASSEFLTEMNTEAFF.

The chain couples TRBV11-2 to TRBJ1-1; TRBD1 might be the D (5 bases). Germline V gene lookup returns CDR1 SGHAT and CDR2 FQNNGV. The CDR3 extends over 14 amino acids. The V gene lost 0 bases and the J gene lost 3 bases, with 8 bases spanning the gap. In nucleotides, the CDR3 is TGTGCCAGCAGCTTAGATGGGGGGGACACTGAAGCTTTCTTT. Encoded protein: CASSLDGGDTEAFF.